The 26 T cell receptor beta chains below were found in one sample sequenced in a study of blood T cell repertoires in COVID-19. Libraries were prepared by immunoSEQ multiplex PCR; TCRdb keeps only in-frame clonotypes and omits some of them. The table lists about 410,000 clones, over 75% of them singletons. The sequenced sample consisted of peripheral blood. These receptor sequences come from a middle-aged woman with COVID-19, enrolled during active disease.

V gene TRBV12-3 or TRBV12-4 combines with J gene TRBJ1-2; D gene unclear. Between the trimmed V and J ends, which lost 2 bases and 8 bases, there was a span of 9 bases. The CDR3 spans 12 residues. The CDR3 DNA follows: TGTGCCAGCAGTTTAATCGGAGACGGCTACACCTTC. Amino acid sequence: CASSLIGDGYTF.

This clone was counted a single time. In DNA form, the CDR3 reads TGTGCCAGCAGTTTCAGAGGTAGGCCAATCTATGGCTACACCTTC. Protein sequence: CASSFRGRPIYGYTF. The chain joins TRBV28 to TRBJ1-2, with unresolved D. The CDR3 is made up of 15 amino acids. V lost 3 bases to trimming and J lost 4 bases, with 15 bases between them. CDR1 is MDHEN, CDR2 SYDVKM, per germline.

This clone showed up just a few times. The chain links TRBV28 to TRBJ1-1; D possibly corresponds to TRBD1 (5 bases). Germline values: CDR1 MDHEN, CDR2 SYDVKM. The CDR3 has 15 amino acids. Trimming took off 5 bases at V and 1 base at J, with 14 bases between the two ends. The CDR3 DNA reads as TGTGCCAGCAGTCCGAATGGGGGGGGGAACACTGAAGCTTTCTTT. As protein: CASSPNGGGNTEAFF.

The rearrangement links TRBV10-3 to TRBJ1-2; D is undetermined. The CDR3 is 12 amino acids. Trimming left V 4 bases short and J 6 bases short, with 9 bases between. Per germline, CDR1 ENHRY and CDR2 SYGVKD. CDR3 sequence: CAISGEGNGYTF. The CDR3 region has the DNA TGTGCCATCAGTGGGGAGGGAAATGGCTACACCTTC.

This rearrangement joins TRBV28 to TRBJ1-2, with D possibly TRBD1 on 5 matching bases. V lost 5 bases and J 4 bases, leaving 11 bases between the germline ends. The CDR3 spans 13 residues. Germline V gene data show CDR1 as MDHEN and CDR2 as SYDVKM. Written as DNA, the CDR3 is TGTGCCAGCAGTAGCAGGGCCCCCTATGGCTACACCTTC. Translation: CASSSRAPYGYTF.

The V gene is TRBV7-9, the J gene TRBJ2-5; perhaps TRBD1 as D (6 bases). This CDR3 has 16 residues. The V end was cut by 1 base, the J end by 0 bases, with 12 bases between. Per the germline V gene, CDR1 is SEHNR and CDR2 is FQNEAQ (reference sequence). The DNA for the CDR3 is TGTGCCAGCAGCTTAGGACAGGAAATGTACCAAGAGACCCAGTACTTC. Its translation is CASSLGQEMYQETQYF.

This clone was detected only a few times. The rearrangement joins TRBV10-2 to TRBJ2-1, with D uncertain. The length of the CDR3 is 12 residues. The V gene's germline CDR1 is WSHSY and CDR2 SAAADI. The ends were cut back, 2 bases at V and 5 bases at J, with 4 bases in the middle. This chain's CDR3 is CASSEPHNEQFF. As DNA, the CDR3 is TGCGCCAGCAGTGAGCCTCACAATGAGCAGTTCTTC.

The chain has TRBV2 and TRBJ2-1; 13 positions match TRBD2. The CDR3 is made up of 14 amino acids. Germline CDR1 SNHLY, CDR2 FYNNEI. V gave up 8 bases and J gave up 9 bases; unmatched junction bases: 7. The CDR3, as DNA: TGTGCCAGCCTGGGACTAGCGGGATTGGGTGAGCAGTTCTTC. Translated, it gives CASLGLAGLGEQFF.

V usage is TRBV5-5 and J usage is TRBJ1-2; 8 bases are a match to TRBD1. The V gene end was trimmed by 4 bases and the J gene end by 1 base; junction bases not matched to a gene: 15. This CDR3 spans 18 amino acids. Germline V CDR1 and CDR2: SGHKS, YYEKEE (reference sequence). CDR3 amino acids: CASSPFPSGGSNNYGYTF. DNA of the CDR3: TGTGCCAGCAGCCCCTTCCCGTCAGGGGGCTCCAATAACTATGGCTACACCTTC.

About this clone itself: This specimen includes other DNA sequences encoding the same CDR3. The V and J genes are TRBV19 and TRBJ1-2; D ambiguous. Germline values: CDR1 LNHDA, CDR2 SQIVND (reference sequence). The germline V and J ends were trimmed by 3 bases and 3 bases, with 8 bases remaining between them. This CDR3 is built from 13 residues. The CDR3 is CASSIGGYYGYTF. The CDR3 DNA reads TGTGCCAGTAGTATTGGAGGGTACTATGGCTACACCTTC.

The genes are TRBV5-1 and TRBJ1-2; no firm D call. V was shortened by 0 bases and J by 2 bases, with 11 bases between the two germline ends. Germline V gives CDR1 SGHRS, CDR2 YFSETQ. CDR3 length equals 15 residues. DNA of the CDR3: TGCGCCAGCAGCTTGGAAGCGGGCCAGAACTATGGCTACACCTTC. Encoded protein: CASSLEAGQNYGYTF.

The chain recombines TRBV28 with TRBJ1-6; D may be TRBD1 (6 bases). CDR3 length equals 15 residues. Per germline, CDR1 MDHEN and CDR2 SYDVKM. V was cut by 5 bases and J by 14 bases, with 22 bases left in between. This CDR3 reads CASSATGSGQSTLHF. CDR3 nucleotide sequence: TGTGCCAGCAGTGCGACAGGTTCTGGACAGAGCACCCTCCACTTT.

The rearrangement links TRBV14 to TRBJ2-1; D is perhaps TRBD1 (5 bases). V lost 4 bases and J lost 3, with 10 bases in between. The CDR3 covers 14 residues. The germline V gene has CDR1 SGHDN and CDR2 FVKESK. This CDR3 reads CASSRQHLYNEQFF. In nucleotides, the CDR3 is TGTGCCAGCAGCCGACAGCACCTCTACAATGAGCAGTTCTTC.

This clone is a singleton in its sample. The chain is built from TRBV27 and TRBJ1-2; D ambiguous. The CDR3 totals 12 residues. V lost 4 bases and J 7 bases, leaving 10 bases between the germline ends. The germline V gene encodes CDR1 MNHEY and CDR2 SMNVEV (reference sequence). CDR3 sequence reads: CASSSRDGGYTF. For the CDR3, the DNA is TGTGCCAGCAGTTCCCGGGATGGTGGCTACACCTTC.

The V and J genes are TRBV7-2 and TRBJ1-6; D not resolved. CDR1 and CDR2 from the germline V gene are SGHTA and FQGNSA. CDR3 length: 13 residues. Trimming took 10 bases from V and 5 from J, leaving 12 bases between them. DNA for the CDR3: TGTGCCACCCGAGGGCAAAATAATTCACCCCTCCACTTT. It codes for CATRGQNNSPLHF.

As regards this clone: Other DNA sequences in the sample encode the same CDR3. The V and J genes are TRBV7-9 and TRBJ1-2; D gene unclear. V lost 1 base to trimming and J lost 5 bases, with 8 bases between them. Germline-derived CDR1 and CDR2 are SEHNR and FQNEAQ (reference sequence). The CDR3 length is 13 residues. CDR3 coding DNA: TGTGCCAGCAGCTTAGGCGGGAGTTATGGCTACACCTTC. Its protein is CASSLGGSYGYTF.

The V and J genes are TRBV6-6 and TRBJ1-5; D possibly corresponds to TRBD1 (6 bases). Germline V lookup: CDR1 MNHNY, CDR2 SVGAGI (reference sequence). The V end lost 5 bases, the J end lost 0 bases, and 17 bases lay between the germline ends. This CDR3 region has 17 residues. In DNA form, the CDR3 reads TGTGCCAGCAGTCCTACCCCGGGACAAATTAGCAATCAGCCCCAGCATTTT. It translates to CASSPTPGQISNQPQHF.

The chain has TRBV19 and TRBJ1-3; 11 bases map to TRBD1. Germline values: CDR1 LNHDA, CDR2 SQIVND (reference sequence). The CDR3 sequence is 16 residues long. J lost 6 bases, V lost 5 bases, and 9 bases had no gene match. The CDR3 loop is CASSPKDRGLSNTIYF. DNA for the CDR3: TGTGCCAGTAGTCCCAAGGACAGGGGGCTTTCAAACACCATATATTTT.

This chain joins TRBV28 and TRBJ2-7; perhaps TRBD2 as D (6 bases). The germline V gene encodes CDR1 MDHEN and CDR2 SYDVKM. There are 16 residues in the CDR3. Trimming removed 5 bases at V and 0 bases at J, with 17 bases between. CDR3 DNA sequence: TGTGCCAGCAGTCTCCCCGCACGGGGGAGCTCCTACGAGCAGTACTTC. The encoded protein is CASSLPARGSSYEQYF.

The gene calls are TRBV28 and TRBJ1-1; 8 bases agree with TRBD1. The CDR3 is 14 residues long. Germline V CDR1 and CDR2: MDHEN, SYDVKM. Germline trimming cut 6 bases from V and 1 base from J; bases unmatched to any gene: 4. The CDR3 DNA reads as TGTGCCAGCAGACGGACAGGGAAGAACACTGAAGCTTTCTTT. This codes for CASRRTGKNTEAFF.

The chain recombines TRBV4-3 with TRBJ2-1; D is perhaps TRBD1 (7 bases). The V gene's germline CDR1 is LGHNA and CDR2 YSLEER. The V end lost 1 base, the J end lost 9 bases, and 16 bases lay between the germline ends. The CDR3 loop spans 15 amino acids. The CDR3 reads CASSQGPGGTGEQFF. The CDR3 bases are TGCGCCAGCAGCCAAGGTCCAGGGGGGACTGGTGAGCAGTTCTTC.

The chain is built from TRBV29-1 and TRBJ1-2; 11 positions agree with TRBD1. V shed 6 bases and J 3 bases; nucleotides not matched to a gene: 3. Germline V gene lookup returns CDR1 SQVTM and CDR2 ANQGSEA. This CDR3 has 13 amino acids. CDR3 loop: CSVGDRGDYGYTF. The CDR3 coding sequence is TGCAGCGTGGGGGACAGGGGGGACTATGGCTACACCTTC.

V is TRBV6-1 and J is TRBJ2-3; D unclear. V was clipped by 0 bases and J by 1 base, with 8 bases between them. This CDR3 is 15 amino acids long. Germline V lookup: CDR1 MNHNS, CDR2 SASEGT. The CDR3 DNA sequence: TGTGCCAGCAGTGAAGCCCCGCCGGGCACAGATACGCAGTATTTT. Translating gives CASSEAPPGTDTQYF.

The genes are TRBV30 and TRBJ2-7; 7 bases match TRBD2. This CDR3 region has 12 residues. CDR1 is GTSNPN, CDR2 SVGIG, per germline (reference sequence). V lost 4 bases to trimming and J lost 3 bases; unmatched junction nucleotides: 3. Here the CDR3 DNA reads TGTGCCTGGACTAGCGGACACTACGAGCAGTACTTC. It specifies CAWTSGHYEQYF.

The chain employs TRBV9 and TRBJ1-4; 7 nucleotides align to TRBD1. The CDR3 covers 17 residues. Germline V gene lookup returns CDR1 SGDLS and CDR2 YYNGEE. Trimming cost V 0 bases and J 7 bases; bases outside gene matches: 12. The CDR3 DNA reads as TGTGCCAGCAGCGTAGGCGCCCTCCAGGGGGGAGGTGAAAAACTGTTTTTT. This translates into CASSVGALQGGGEKLFF.

The rearrangement joins TRBV12-3 or TRBV12-4 to TRBJ2-1; no clear D gene. V was pared by 6 bases and J by 6 bases, with 12 bases between. The CDR3 totals 13 residues. CDR3 sequence reads: CASRTYPSNEQFF. The DNA for the CDR3 is TGTGCCAGCAGAACTTACCCATCCAATGAGCAGTTCTTC.